This T cell receptor (beta chain) was captured by sequencing in a study of shared clonotypes between healthy human individuals. Naive CD8 isolation took CD45RO-negative cells positively selected for CCR7 and excluded terminally differentiated effector memory CD45RA+ cells. This was a deep-level run. Genomic DNA belonging to each subset was distributed in equal measure over several immunoSEQ plates. Authors' analysis steps: Without quality scores, immunoSEQ junctional reads could not be filtered like full-length reads. Assay used: immunoSEQ multiplex PCR; TCRdb lists only in-frame clones, some missing. V and J calls and clone size are given by that table; D and trimming were obtained from the DNA. The table shows around 580,000 clones, with about 98% occurring only once. This CDR3 is built from 16 residues. V shed 0 bases and J shed 9 bases, with 18 bases lying between them. Germline CDR1 is LGHNA and CDR2 is YSLEER.

This chain joins TRBV4-3 and TRBJ2-1; D may be TRBD1 or TRBD2 (6 bases each). The source material was naive CD8+ T cells sorted from blood. This receptor was identified in a man aged 25 to 40 in good health. The CDR3 DNA is TGCGCCAGCAGCCAAGAAGGGTCGGGGGCGCGGGGTGAGCAGTTCTTC. Protein sequence: CASSQEGSGARGEQFF.